This T cell receptor (beta chain) is from a study of vaccination and CD4 T cells after COVID-19. Across the whole study: Following dose two, a median roughly 72 days (range 14 to 241) passed before post-vaccine samples were taken.

CD4+ T cells that had been cultured provided DNA sequenced with the Oncomine TCR Beta short-read assay. From the PCR reads, TCRdb called clonotypes with MiXCR, one entry per CDR3 protein. The sample carries around 23,000 distinct CDR3 sequences, about 31% recorded once. Trimming took 0 bases from V and 6 from J; bases not matched to a gene: 6. Germline CDR1 and CDR2: MNHEY and SVGAGI. The CDR3 covers 15 residues. Time point given: late sampling 161 to 241 days after vaccination in a few convalescent patients. Treatment noted: approximately nine-day PBMC culture with coronavirus spike peptide pools or control peptides (ViraFEST assay). On this clonotype itself: Antigen specificity is unknown.

The chain employs TRBV6-5 and TRBJ2-7, with 9 nucleotides matching TRBD2. This sample comprised CD4+ T cells from blood, cultured in vitro, obtained about 7 months after SARS-CoV-2 vaccination. This TCR derives from a human donor who had recovered from COVID-19. This CDR3 reads CASSYSASGIGEQYF. As DNA, the CDR3 is TGTGCCAGCAGTTACTCTGCTAGCGGGATCGGCGAGCAGTACTTC.